This is a list of T cell receptor beta chains from one sample in a study of blood T cell repertoires in COVID-19. Method: immunoSEQ multiplex PCR; TCRdb's copy keeps in-frame clones and lacks some. The sample records 90,000 to 110,000 clones, around 82% being singletons. Sequencing was carried out using peripheral blood. Source of these receptors: a human donor in a cohort sampled during active or convalescent COVID-19. CDR3s leave out the opening cysteine and the closing phenylalanine or tryptophan.

v_gene	j_gene	CDR3aa
TRBV18	TRBJ1-2	ASSPTDRFNYGYT
TRBV6-2/TRBV6-3	TRBJ1-5	ASSRFPGQKNFQPQH
TRBV4-3	TRBJ1-2	ASSQEQHNYGYT
TRBV5-1	TRBJ2-3	ASSSRLAVGDTQY
TRBV27	TRBJ2-5	ASSRNPSGTSRETQY
TRBV7-2	TRBJ1-1	ASSPRPNSGAEAF
TRBV2	TRBJ2-3	ASDGGEY
TRBV5-6	TRBJ1-5	ASSLSSGWYQPQH
TRBV7-2	TRBJ2-5	ASSPGTDKETQY
TRBV10-3	TRBJ2-1	AISARGLAGIYNEQF
TRBV10-1	TRBJ2-1	ASSELSGGWNEQF
TRBV4-3	TRBJ2-3	ASSRTGLDTQY
TRBV5-6	TRBJ2-7	ASTRAGLGYEQY
TRBV5-1	TRBJ1-2	ASSLEGGYGYT
TRBV4-3	TRBJ1-5	ASSQAPYRDSNQPQH
TRBV9	TRBJ2-7	ASSGTRTGYEQY